This T cell receptor beta chain was documented in a study of T-cell reconstitution after alpha-beta-depleted transplantation in children. Study outcomes and limitations: At around two months after transplant, the alpha-beta T cells were reportedly derived from several hundred expanded clones that came from non-depleted graft cells. Once a year had passed after transplant, T-cell counts and diversity came mostly from newly produced T cells. Surviving recipient T cells and thymic progenitors accounted for the high day-60 TCRbeta diversity observed in some patients.

This CDR3 has 15 amino acids. The V gene's germline CDR1 is LNHNV and CDR2 YYDKDF (reference sequence). Trimming removed 3 bases at V and 5 bases at J, with 14 bases between. This clonotype has ten or more counts. Its specificity is not known. TCRbeta library construction was performed incorporating unique molecular identifiers. Each CDR3 protein gets one entry after TCRdb re-called the PCR reads with MiXCR. The table has 85,000 to 120,000 distinct CDR3 sequences, about 6% seen once. J is TRBJ1-5 and V is TRBV15; D ambiguous. The specimen comprised PBMCs, mostly from graft donor cells, sampled 60 days after TCRalphabeta/CD19-depleted stem cell transplant. This receptor was taken from a female patient younger than 10 who had a stem cell transplant for Fanconi anemia, so the T cells may come from the graft donor. The CDR3 reads CATSRLPKGYQPQHF. The CDR3 DNA is TGTGCCACCAGCAGGCTCCCAAAGGGTTATCAGCCCCAGCATTTT.